These 4 T cell receptor beta chains were sequenced from one sample in a study of blood T cell repertoires in COVID-19. Assay used: immunoSEQ multiplex PCR; TCRdb lists only in-frame clones, some missing. Among about 330,000 clones listed, over 70% were seen once. The sequenced sample consisted of PBMCs or T cells enriched from blood (not recorded which). These receptors all stem from a man aged 25-45 years who had recovered from COVID-19.

This clone showed up just once. The V and J genes are TRBV2 and TRBJ1-6; 7 bases line up with TRBD1. V was clipped by 5 bases and J by 9 bases; unmatched bases: 10. Germline V CDR1 and CDR2: SNHLY, FYNNEI. The CDR3 runs to 15 residues. The CDR3 is CASSPGTDRGSPLHF. In DNA, the CDR3 is TGTGCCAGCAGTCCCGGGACAGACCGTGGTTCACCCCTCCACTTT.

The rearrangement links TRBV4-1 to TRBJ1-1, with 9 bases lining up with TRBD1. Losses at the gene ends were 3 bases for V and 6 bases for J; bases not matched to a gene: 11. The CDR3 runs to 16 residues. The germline CDR1 and CDR2 sequences are MGHRA and YSYEKL. As DNA, the CDR3 is TGCGCCAGCAGCCACTACGGGACAGGGCTGGGATCTGAAGCTTTCTTT. As protein: CASSHYGTGLGSEAFF.

The gene calls are TRBV29-1 and TRBJ1-3; D gene unclear. CDR3 length equals 13 residues. CDR1 is SQVTM and CDR2 is ANQGSEA in the germline V gene. Deletions cut 2 bases from V and 0 bases from J, with 5 bases between. The CDR3 region is CSVESGSGNTIYF. As DNA, the CDR3 is TGCAGCGTTGAATCGGGCTCTGGAAACACCATATATTTT.

The chain recombines TRBV3-1 (or the pseudogene TRBV3-2) with TRBJ1-2; D ambiguous. This CDR3 has 12 residues. CDR1 and CDR2 (germline): LGHDT, YNNKEL (reference sequence). The V end lost 3 bases, the J end lost 2 bases, and 4 bases lay between the germline ends. CDR3 protein: CASSHQNYGYTF. In DNA form, the CDR3 reads TGTGCCAGCAGCCACCAGAACTATGGCTACACCTTC.